This TCR beta chain was sequenced in a study of T cell changes during pregnancy in multiple sclerosis. Only in-frame clones appear in the TCRdb table, and some are missing; sequencing was by immunoSEQ multiplex PCR. The sample shows approximately 10,000 clones, about 83% of them seen only once. The CDR3 extends over 16 amino acids. Trimming took off 4 bases at V and 8 bases at J, with 24 bases between the two ends. CDR1 is SGHNT and CDR2 is YYREEE in the germline V gene (reference sequence). The sample here was CD8+ T cells from peripheral blood mononuclear cells, taken in the third trimester of pregnancy. This chain links TRBV5-4 with TRBJ1-2, with D maybe TRBD1 (5 bases). The clonotype was recovered from a female donor in good health, enrolled as a control in a pregnancy study. The CDR3 DNA sequence: TGTGCCAGCAGCCCCCGTGGGGCGGTCAACCTGAGAGGCTACACCTTC. This codes for CASSPRGAVNLRGYTF.